Shown below are 30 T cell receptor beta chains from a single sample sequenced in a study of shared clonotypes between healthy human individuals. The assay was immunoSEQ multiplex PCR, and TCRdb's table has in-frame clones only and misses some. This sample has 2 million to 2.5 million clones, with 90% to 95% found just once. The sample consisted of naive CD4+ T cells sorted from blood. Subset of the sample: CD45RA+ positively selected. The receptors derive from a man aged 18 to 29 in good health.

About this clone: Other nucleotide sequences from this sample produce the same CDR3. The chain uses TRBV10-1 and TRBJ2-3; 7 bases agree with TRBD2. The germline CDR1 and CDR2 sequences are WNHNN and SYGVQD (reference sequence). V lost 0 bases and J lost 1; bases outside the gene matches: 4. There are 16 residues in the CDR3. The CDR3 region is CASSESRAGGTDTQYF. CDR3 DNA: TGCGCCAGCAGTGAGTCAAGGGCGGGGGGCACAGATACGCAGTATTTT.

As for this clone: Distinct nucleotide sequences in the sample also encode this CDR3. V gene TRBV30 combines with J gene TRBJ1-1; 7 nucleotides line up with TRBD1. With 0 bases clipped from V and 10 bases from J, the junction kept 5 bases outside the gene matches. This CDR3 is built from 12 residues. CDR1 is GTSNPN and CDR2 is SVGIG in the germline V gene (reference sequence). CDR3 bases: TGTGCCTGGAGTGTACAGGGGTTGGGAGCTTTCTTT. Amino acid sequence: CAWSVQGLGAFF.

The chain is built from TRBV19 and TRBJ2-7, with 8 nucleotides matching TRBD2. This CDR3 region has 14 residues. Per germline, CDR1 LNHDA and CDR2 SQIVND (reference sequence). V shed 6 bases and J 2 bases; nucleotides not matched to a gene: 6. DNA of the CDR3: TGTGCCAGTAGGACCGGGACTAGACCCTACGAGCAGTACTTC. Translating gives CASRTGTRPYEQYF.

This clone was counted once. The chain is built from TRBV6-6 and TRBJ2-1; 10 bases are shared with TRBD2. Germline CDR1 MNHNY, CDR2 SVGAGI (reference sequence). V lost 7 bases to trimming and J lost 7 bases; unmatched junction nucleotides: 10. CDR3 size: 15 residues. The CDR3 DNA reads TGTGCCAGCACTTCTTCGGCTAGCGGGAGTAATGAGCAGTTCTTC. Translation gives CASTSSASGSNEQFF.

The chain combines TRBV10-3 with TRBJ1-5, with 7 bases lining up with TRBD1. The CDR3 covers 17 residues. Germline CDR1 ENHRY, CDR2 SYGVKD. Trimming removed 2 bases from V and 2 bases from J; junction bases left unmatched: 9. The DNA of the CDR3 is TGTGCCATCAGTGAGGCTACGAGGGGGCAAGGCAATCAGCCCCAGCATTTT. Encoded protein: CAISEATRGQGNQPQHF.

The chain recombines TRBV28 with TRBJ2-7; possible D gene TRBD1, 6 bases. Germline CDR1 is MDHEN and CDR2 is SYDVKM. V lost 5 bases and J lost 0, with 14 bases in between. The CDR3 contains 15 residues. Written as DNA, the CDR3 is TGTGCCAGCAGTACTAGGGACACAAACTCCTACGAGCAGTACTTC. Residues: CASSTRDTNSYEQYF.

This chain connects TRBV27 to TRBJ1-5; the match to TRBD1 covers 7 bases. Germline CDR1 reads MNHEY; CDR2 reads SMNVEV (reference sequence). Trimming removed 5 bases from V and 7 bases from J; junction bases left unmatched: 11. The CDR3 is 15 amino acids. This CDR3 is CASSILDRDWQPQHF. In DNA form, the CDR3 reads TGTGCCAGCAGTATTCTTGACAGGGACTGGCAGCCCCAGCATTTT.

This sequence joins TRBV7-2 and TRBJ1-4; 9 bases match TRBD1. V was clipped by 5 bases and J by 8 bases; unmatched bases: 6. The CDR3 runs to 14 residues. Germline V CDR1 and CDR2: SGHTA, FQGNSA. The CDR3: CASSPGTGNEKLFF. As DNA, the CDR3 is TGTGCCAGCAGCCCCGGGACAGGGAACGAAAAACTGTTTTTT.

The chain carries TRBV7-2 and TRBJ1-2, with 9 positions matching TRBD1. Trimming cost V 4 bases and J 8 bases; bases outside gene matches: 8. CDR3 length equals 14 residues. Germline lookup yields CDR1 SGHTA and CDR2 FQGNSA. The CDR3 bases are TGTGCCAGCAGCTACGGACAGGGGCGGAGGGGCTACACCTTC. Protein sequence: CASSYGQGRRGYTF.

This chain joins TRBV10-2 and TRBJ2-4; D gene unclear. V lost 2 bases to trimming and J lost 0 bases, with 11 bases between them. The CDR3 contains 16 residues. Germline lookup yields CDR1 WSHSY and CDR2 SAAADI. CDR3: CASSEQAGLAKNIQYF. In DNA form, the CDR3 reads TGCGCCAGCAGTGAGCAGGCAGGTCTAGCCAAAAACATTCAGTACTTC.

The genes are TRBV2 and TRBJ1-6, with 7 nucleotides matching TRBD1. The CDR3 runs 16 residues. V shed 2 bases, J shed 7 bases, and the junction held 8 bases outside the gene matches. Germline loops: CDR1 SNHLY, CDR2 FYNNEI. This CDR3 is CASSEQPGGKNSPLHF. As DNA, the CDR3 is TGTGCCAGCAGTGAACAGCCAGGGGGTAAGAATTCACCCCTCCACTTT.

The sample holds one count of this clone. The chain couples TRBV5-6 to TRBJ2-6; D not resolved. The V and J ends lost 0 bases and 4 bases respectively, with 11 bases between them. The CDR3 runs 16 residues. Germline loops: CDR1 SGHDT, CDR2 YYEEEE. This CDR3 reads CASSLDFAVGANVLTF. In DNA form, the CDR3 reads TGTGCCAGCAGCTTGGATTTTGCGGTGGGGGCCAACGTCCTGACTTTC.

The CDR3 sequence: CASSPLGTDPYQETQYF. CDR3 coding DNA: TGTGCCAGCTCACCACTTGGGACAGACCCGTACCAAGAGACCCAGTACTTC. V is TRBV18 and J is TRBJ2-5, with 7 bases aligning to TRBD1. Germline CDR1 and CDR2: KGHSH and LQKENI. The CDR3 is made up of 17 amino acids. Trimming at V came to 1 base and at J to 0 bases, leaving 8 bases not matched to a gene.

V gene TRBV5-1 combines with J gene TRBJ2-4, with 9 bases lining up with TRBD2. V trimming: 0 bases; J trimming: 11 bases; junction bases outside the gene matches: 6. The CDR3 consists of 14 residues. CDR1 and CDR2 from the germline V gene are SGHRS and YFSETQ. CDR3 nucleotide sequence: TGCGCCAGCAGCTTGGGGGCTAGCGGGAACCTTCAGTACTTC. This sequence encodes CASSLGASGNLQYF.

This rearrangement joins TRBV18 to TRBJ2-3, with D hard to call. The CDR3 loop spans 13 amino acids. Per the germline V gene, CDR1 is KGHSH and CDR2 is LQKENI. V lost 4 bases to trimming and J lost 6 bases, with 11 bases between them. CDR3 loop: CASSLTGPDTQYF. In nucleotides, the CDR3 is TGTGCCAGCTCACTAACGGGTCCTGATACGCAGTATTTT.

The chain has TRBV19 and TRBJ1-6; D remains ambiguous. The V and J ends lost 3 bases and 5 bases respectively, with 8 bases between them. The CDR3 covers 14 residues. Germline V gene sequence: CDR1 LNHDA, CDR2 SQIVND (reference sequence). CDR3 DNA: TGTGCCAGTAGTATCGGATCCGATAATTCACCCCTCCACTTT. It specifies CASSIGSDNSPLHF.

The rearrangement joins TRBV10-3 to TRBJ2-1; D tentatively fits TRBD1 or TRBD2 (5 bases each). Deletions cut 4 bases from V and 8 bases from J, with 12 bases between. Looked up from germline, CDR1 is ENHRY and CDR2 is SYGVKD. This CDR3 spans 13 amino acids. The CDR3: CAISAGPTDEQFF. Here the CDR3 DNA reads TGTGCCATCAGTGCGGGACCGACAGATGAGCAGTTCTTC.

The gene calls are TRBV5-4 and TRBJ1-5; D is possibly TRBD1 (6 bases). The V gene's germline CDR1 is SGHNT and CDR2 YYREEE (reference sequence). The ends were cut back, 4 bases at V and 4 bases at J, with 9 bases in the middle. The CDR3 consists of 13 residues. In DNA form, the CDR3 reads TGTGCCAGCAGCCCAGGACAGAATCAGCCCCAGCATTTT. Its translation: CASSPGQNQPQHF.

With respect to this clone: A much more abundant neighbour one base away suggests this may be a read error. The sample holds other DNA sequences that translate to the same CDR3. The J gene is TRBJ2-7, the V gene TRBV6-5; TRBD2 aligns across 9 bases. This CDR3 comprises 13 residues. The V and J ends lost 6 bases and 2 bases, in that order; junction bases with no gene match: 2. Germline-derived CDR1 and CDR2 are MNHEY and SVGAGI. The CDR3 sequence: CASSLAGAYEQYF. CDR3 in DNA: TGTGCCAGCAGCTTAGCGGGGGCCTACGAGCAGTACTTC.

The chain has TRBV30 and TRBJ2-7; D unresolved. Germline V gene sequence: CDR1 GTSNPN, CDR2 SVGIG (reference sequence). Trimming removed 0 bases from V and 6 bases from J, with 6 bases in between. CDR3 length: 11 residues. In nucleotides, the CDR3 is TGTGCCTGGAGTGTACGGATCGAGCAGTACTTC. Amino acid sequence: CAWSVRIEQYF.

The CDR3 spells CAIRLQGTYEQYF. The CDR3 DNA sequence: TGTGCCATCAGGCTACAGGGAACCTACGAGCAGTACTTC. The chain combines TRBV10-3 with TRBJ2-7; D is possibly TRBD1 (6 bases). Germline assignment: CDR1 ENHRY and CDR2 SYGVKD. The V gene lost 6 bases and the J gene lost 2 bases, with 11 bases spanning the gap. CDR3 length: 13 amino acids.

The chain recombines TRBV18 with TRBJ1-6, with 8 bases lining up with TRBD1. Trimming cost V 3 bases and J 8 bases; bases outside gene matches: 12. Per the germline V gene, CDR1 is KGHSH and CDR2 is LQKENI. This CDR3 is 17 amino acids long. DNA of the CDR3: TGTGCCAGCTCACCCGCCCTATTGACAGGGGCGGATTCACCCCTCCACTTT. Translation gives CASSPALLTGADSPLHF.

The chain couples TRBV11-2 to TRBJ1-2; TRBD1 agrees at 7 bases. Germline loops: CDR1 SGHAT, CDR2 FQNNGV. The CDR3 contains 11 residues. The CDR3 sequence is CVSTGNYGYTF. CDR3 sequence (DNA): TGTGTCTCGACAGGGAACTATGGCTACACCTTC. The full variable domain, with the rest looked up from reference TRBV11-2 and TRBJ1-2, is EAGVAQSPRYKIIEKRQSVAFWCNPISGHATLYWYQQILGQGPKLLIQFQNNGVVDDSQLPKDRFSAERLKGVDSTLKIQPAKLEDSAVYLCVSTGNYGYTFGSGTRLTVV.

This chain connects TRBV30 to TRBJ1-1; tentative D call: TRBD1 (5 bases). The CDR3 totals 15 residues. The germline V gene encodes CDR1 GTSNPN and CDR2 SVGIG (reference sequence). The V gene lost 2 bases and the J gene lost 0 bases, with 13 bases spanning the gap. Here the CDR3 reads CAWSYSGTVNTEAFF. CDR3 DNA sequence: TGTGCCTGGAGTTATTCGGGGACGGTGAACACTGAAGCTTTCTTT.

Details on this clone: This same CDR3 is encoded by further DNA sequences in the sample. J is TRBJ2-7 and V is TRBV11-3; 11 bases are a match to TRBD1. The CDR3 is 15 amino acids. With 4 bases clipped from V and 1 base from J, the junction kept 3 bases outside the gene matches. The germline V gene has CDR1 SGHNT and CDR2 YENEEA. The CDR3 nucleotides are TGTGCCAGCAGCTCCGGGACAGGGGGTTCCTACGAGCAGTACTTC. This sequence encodes CASSSGTGGSYEQYF.

This clone was seen a single time. This rearrangement joins TRBV18 to TRBJ2-2, with 8 nucleotides matching TRBD1. CDR1 is KGHSH and CDR2 is LQKENI in the germline V gene. This CDR3 contains 15 residues. V lost 0 bases, J lost 5 bases, and 2 bases stayed unmatched. CDR3 protein: CASSPPNRGTGELFF. The CDR3 DNA reads TGTGCCAGCTCACCACCGAACAGGGGGACCGGGGAGCTGTTTTTT. The whole variable domain, filled in from reference TRBV18 and TRBJ2-2, reads NAGVMQNPRHLVRRRGQEARLRCSPMKGHSHVYWYRQLPEEGLKFMVYLQKENIIDESGMPKERFSAEFPKEGPSILRIQQVVRGDSAAYFCASSPPNRGTGELFFGEGSRLTVL.

The genes are TRBV25-1 and TRBJ2-5, with unresolved D. The V gene lost 4 bases and the J gene lost 4 bases, with 7 bases spanning the gap. Germline V gene sequence: CDR1 MGHDK, CDR2 SYGVNS. The CDR3 runs 12 residues. CDR3 residues: CASSGSSETQYF. The CDR3 nucleotides are TGTGCCAGCAGTGGTTCCTCAGAGACCCAGTACTTC.

The chain recombines TRBV4-2 with TRBJ2-1; tentative D call: TRBD2 (7 bases). The CDR3 is 17 amino acids. CDR1 is LGHNA and CDR2 is YNFKEQ in the germline V gene. V shed 0 bases and J shed 6 bases, with 18 bases lying between them. CDR3: CASSQDPGGGGFNEQFF. CDR3 DNA sequence: TGTGCCAGCAGCCAAGATCCCGGCGGGGGCGGGTTCAATGAGCAGTTCTTC.

The J gene is TRBJ2-3, the V gene TRBV12-5; 7 bases are shared with TRBD1. The germline V gene encodes CDR1 LGHNT and CDR2 FRNRAP. V trimming: 1 base; J trimming: 4 bases; junction bases outside the gene matches: 14. The CDR3 sequence is 18 residues long. CDR3 coding DNA: TGTGCTAGTGGTTTGGCGCCGAAGGGGGCGCCTAACGCAGATACGCAGTATTTT. Translated, it gives CASGLAPKGAPNADTQYF.

The chain couples TRBV4-1 to TRBJ1-4; D not certain. Germline V gives CDR1 MGHRA, CDR2 YSYEKL. The CDR3 loop spans 15 amino acids. V shed 0 bases and J shed 6 bases, with 11 bases lying between them. The CDR3, as DNA: TGCGCCAGCAGCCAAGAGAAGGGATGGGATGAAAAACTGTTTTTT. Its protein product is CASSQEKGWDEKLFF.